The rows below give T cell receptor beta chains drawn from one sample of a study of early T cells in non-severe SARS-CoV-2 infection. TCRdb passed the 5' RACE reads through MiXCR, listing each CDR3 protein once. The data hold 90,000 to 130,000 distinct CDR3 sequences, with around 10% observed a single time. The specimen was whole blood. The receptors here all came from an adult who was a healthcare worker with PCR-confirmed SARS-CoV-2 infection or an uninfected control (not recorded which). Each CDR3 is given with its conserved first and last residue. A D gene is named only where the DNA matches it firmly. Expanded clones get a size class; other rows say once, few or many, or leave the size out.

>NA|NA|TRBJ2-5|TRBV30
TGTGCCTGGAGTGTACGACAGCGAGAGACCCAGTACTTC
CAWSVRQRETQYF
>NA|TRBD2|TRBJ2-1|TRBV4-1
TGCGCCAGCAGCCAAGATCGGGGTAGCGGGAATGGGGCTTGGGTCCAATCGCAGTTCTTC
CASSQDRGSGNGAWVQSQFF
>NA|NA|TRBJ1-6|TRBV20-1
TGCAGTGCCCCGTATCGGACAGCACGGGGTTCCTATAATTCACCCCTCCACTTT
CSAPYRTARGSYNSPLHF
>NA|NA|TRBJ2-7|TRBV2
TGTGCCAGCAACCATCCCCGGGCCTACGTGCAGTACTTC
CASNHPRAYVQYF
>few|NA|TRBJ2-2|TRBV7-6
TGTGCCAGCAGCTTAGCGGCTAGAATCTTGAACACCGGGGAGCTGTTTTTT
CASSLAARILNTGELFF
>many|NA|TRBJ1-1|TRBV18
TGTGCCAGCTCACCAAAGGAAGGGACTGAAGCTTTCTTT
CASSPKEGTEAFF
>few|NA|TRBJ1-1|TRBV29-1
TGCAGCGTTGAGGGCCCGCAAGAAGCTTTCTTT
CSVEGPQEAFF
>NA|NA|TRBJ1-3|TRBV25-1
TGTGCCAGCAGTTTTAACTCAGGGACTCCTGGAAACACCATATATTTT
CASSFNSGTPGNTIYF
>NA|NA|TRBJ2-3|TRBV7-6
TGTGCCAGCAGCCCCTCCCCGGGACTCCGTAGCACAGATACGCAGTATTTT
CASSPSPGLRSTDTQYF
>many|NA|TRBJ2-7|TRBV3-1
TGTGCCAGCAGCCGAGGCAGCTTGAGGGAGCAGTACTTC
CASSRGSLREQYF
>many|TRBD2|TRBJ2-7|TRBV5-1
TGCGCCAGCAGCCAACTAGCGGGGGCCTCCTACGAGCAGTACTTC
CASSQLAGASYEQYF
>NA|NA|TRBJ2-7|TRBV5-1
TGCGCCAGCCACGGACAGCCCTCCTACGAGCAGTACTTC
CASHGQPSYEQYF
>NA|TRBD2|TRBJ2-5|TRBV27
TGTGCCAGCCCCCCTCCCGGGCTAGCGGGGGTTGAGACCCAGTACTTC
CASPPPGLAGVETQYF
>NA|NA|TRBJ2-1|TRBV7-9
TGTGCCAGCAGCCGCGCGAGTGAGCAGTTCTTC
CASSRASEQFF
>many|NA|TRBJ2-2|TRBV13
TGTGCCAGCAGCTTAGGGAGAACCGGGGAGCTGTTTTTT
CASSLGRTGELFF
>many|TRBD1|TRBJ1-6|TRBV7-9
TGTGCCAGCAGCGGGGGACAGGGGGCTTCACCCCTCCACTTT
CASSGGQGASPLHF
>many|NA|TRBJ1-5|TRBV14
TGTGCCAGCAGCTTAGGGGGGCCCAATCAGCCCCAGCATTTT
CASSLGGPNQPQHF
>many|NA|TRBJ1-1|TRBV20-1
TGCAGTGCTAGAGCGGCTCAGTACCCGAACACTGAAGCTTTCTTT
CSARAAQYPNTEAFF
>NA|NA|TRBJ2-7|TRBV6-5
TGTGCCAGCAGTTACGGGGGGGCCTCATACGAGCAGTACTTC
CASSYGGASYEQYF
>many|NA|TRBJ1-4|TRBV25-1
TGTGCCAGCAGTGAATGGGGAAAACTGTTTTTT
CASSEWGKLFF
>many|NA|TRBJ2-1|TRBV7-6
TGTGCCAGCAGCTTAGTACCCAATGAGCAGTTCTTC
CASSLVPNEQFF
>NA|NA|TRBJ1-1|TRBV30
TGTGCCTGGAAAACTCCTCGGTTCAACACTGAAGCTTTCTTT
CAWKTPRFNTEAFF
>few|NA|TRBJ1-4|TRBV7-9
TGTGCCAGCAGCTCCAGCCGGGAGGGAAAACTGTTTTTT
CASSSSREGKLFF
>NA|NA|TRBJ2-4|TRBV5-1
TGCGCCAGCAGCCCGGACAGATTGAGCATTCAGTACTTC
CASSPDRLSIQYF
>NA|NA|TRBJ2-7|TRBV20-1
TGCAGTGCTAGGGGGGAGAACGTCTACGAGCAGTACTTC
CSARGENVYEQYF